This T cell receptor beta chain was sequenced during a study of technical replicates of blood from several donors. Produced via immunoSEQ multiplex PCR; TCRdb's table is partial and in-frame only. The sample has approximately 69,000 clones; around 97% are singletons. The CDR3 loop spans 12 amino acids. The germline V gene has CDR1 SGHRS and CDR2 YFSETQ. V gave up 5 bases and J gave up 2 bases, with 5 bases separating them. The V and J genes are TRBV5-1 and TRBJ2-1, with D unresolved. The sample comprised T cells isolated from PBMCs. The clonotype comes from a human donor in good health. As DNA, the CDR3 is TGCGCCAGCAGTGAGGCCTACAATGAGCAGTTCTTC. Translated: CASSEAYNEQFF. Filled out from reference TRBV5-1 and TRBJ2-1, the complete variable domain reads KAGVTQTPRYLIKTRGQQVTLSCSPISGHRSVSWYQQTPGQGLQFLFEYFSETQRNKGNFPGRFSGRQFSNSRSEMNVSTLELGDSALYLCASSEAYNEQFFGPGTRLTVL.